Sequencing of this T cell receptor (beta chain) was carried out in a study of blood T cell repertoires in COVID-19. Background on the study: Italy, Spain and the United States were the sources of the convalescent and acute COVID-19 samples. T cells, B-cell-depleted T cells, or PBMCs provided the cDNA or gDNA that served as material.

Per the original methods: Reference gene primers were amplified, and this amplification served to estimate nucleated cell counts. The protocol was immunoSEQ multiplex PCR, while the TCRdb copy is restricted to in-frame clones and leaves out a portion. V, J and clone size derive from that table, while D and trimming were established from the DNA sequence. The repertoire holds 71,000 or so clones, roughly 80% seen once, with roughly 30% in the top ten. CDR3 size: 15 residues. V was shortened by 0 bases and J by 0 bases, with 8 bases between the two germline ends. Germline V gene data show CDR1 as MNHEY and CDR2 as SMNVEV (reference sequence).

The sample taken for sequencing was peripheral blood. The rearrangement links TRBV27 to TRBJ1-1; a possible D gene is TRBD1 (5 bases). This clonotype originated in a man aged 70-80 years with acute or convalescent COVID-19. CDR3: CASSLSPGMNTEAFF. In DNA form, the CDR3 reads TGTGCCAGCAGTTTATCGCCAGGGATGAACACTGAAGCTTTCTTT.